The present T cell receptor (beta chain) was sequenced within a study of blood T cell repertoires in COVID-19 (dated by TCRdb to about 2020). Regarding the research as a whole: Collaborator samples came from the United States, Italy and Spain and covered acute and convalescent phases of COVID-19. The prospective study material was composed of cDNA or gDNA derived from T cells, B-cell-depleted T cells, or PBMCs. The samples were drawn from two sources: the first 160 participants of the ongoing ImmuneRACE study, and 950 to 1,500 subjects contributed by 6 global collaborators. Where HLA class I and class II types were available, the types were taken from metadata supplied by the sample provider, not from assay-based typing. Sample metadata almost always included a de-identified subject ID, COVID-19 status, age in years and sex. The dataset comprised deeply sampled blood TCRbeta repertoires from subjects exposed to, actively infected with, or recovered from COVID-19. The repertoires were made available in a free public database intended to serve as a resource for research on the immune response to SARS-CoV-2.

The collaborating institutions used their own protocols to collect whole blood in K2EDTA tubes. For TCRbeta analysis, collaborators shipped samples as frozen whole blood, isolated PBMCs, or DNA extracted from either of those sample types. The paper as a whole reports these results and caveats: The amount of clinical and demographic metadata varied by source and participant and was provided uncurated.

TCRbeta CDR3 regions were amplified from genomic DNA by means of the immunoSEQ Assay, a bias-controlled multiplex PCR. As for the original processing: The number of nucleated cells in each sample was estimated from the amplification of reference gene primers within the assay. To quantify the absolute abundance of each unique TCRbeta CDR3 rearrangement, sequence reads were collapsed and filtered. Productive Simpson clonality was computed per sample as the square root of Simpson's diversity index over productive rearrangements. TCRdb's version of the immuneACCESS table is confined to in-frame rearrangements and falls short of the full clone set. An unresolved V gene accounts for under half of the shortfall where checked; the remainder is of unknown origin. The V and J calls and the clone size are those of that table, but D and trimming were determined from the DNA. This sample is represented by approximately 22,000 clones; 75% to 90% of them were singletons. The ten largest clonotypes hold approximately 8.6% of the sample.

As for this clone: Which antigen it targets is not known. Qualities for individual bases were not recorded, and no much larger clone is one base off.

The CDR3 runs 18 residues from the cysteine to the phenylalanine. The only DNA kept is the CDR3, 54 bases in frame from the first base. Between the V and J ends, shortened by 3 bases and 2 bases respectively, the junction contains 20 bases. CDR1 and CDR2 are read off the germline V gene as SGHVS and FQNEAQ. Sequencing was performed on peripheral blood. The receptor comes from a human donor in a cohort sampled during active COVID-19. The chain uses TRBV7-8 and TRBJ2-1; the D segment could be TRBD2, given 6 matching bases. The DNA sequence is TGTGCCAGCAGCTTCATGTCTTCTCCGGGACTGGCCTACAATGAGCAGTTCTTC. Its protein reads: CASSFMSSPGLAYNEQFF. The entire variable domain, with the stretches around the CDR3 drawn from the reference TRBV7-8 and TRBJ2-1 proteins, is GAGVSQSPRYKVAKRGQDVALRCDPISGHVSLFWYQQALGQGPEFLTYFQNEAQLDKSGLPSDRFFAERPEGSVSTLKIQRTQQEDSAVYLCASSFMSSPGLAYNEQFFGPGTRLTVL.